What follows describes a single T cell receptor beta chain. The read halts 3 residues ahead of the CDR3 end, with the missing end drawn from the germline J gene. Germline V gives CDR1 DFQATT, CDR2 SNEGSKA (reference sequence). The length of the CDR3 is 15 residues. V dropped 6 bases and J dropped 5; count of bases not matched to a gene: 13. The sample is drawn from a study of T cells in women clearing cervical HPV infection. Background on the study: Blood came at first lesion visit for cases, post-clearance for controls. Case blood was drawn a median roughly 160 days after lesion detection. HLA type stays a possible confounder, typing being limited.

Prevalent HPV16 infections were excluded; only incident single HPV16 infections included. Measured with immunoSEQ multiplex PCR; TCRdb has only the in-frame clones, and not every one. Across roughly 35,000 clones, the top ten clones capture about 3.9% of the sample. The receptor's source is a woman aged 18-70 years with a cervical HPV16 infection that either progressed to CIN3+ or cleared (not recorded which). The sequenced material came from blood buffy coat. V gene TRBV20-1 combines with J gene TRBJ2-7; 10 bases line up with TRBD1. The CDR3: CSARPGDRGWNEQYF. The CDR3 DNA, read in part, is TGCAGTGCGAGACCGGGGGACAGGGGCTGGAACGAG.